Following are 2 T cell receptor beta chains from one sample sequenced in a study of T cells in Graves' hyperthyroidism and ophthalmopathy. Amplification yielded TCR beta CDR3 regions, with RNA transcripts as the source. First-round RT-PCR with HTBI primers amplified the TCR CDR3 region. One entry per CDR3 protein results from TCRdb running MiXCR on the multiplex PCR reads. This sample has about 720,000 distinct CDR3 sequences, with 16% found just once. Sequencing input: blood. These receptor sequences come from a man between 18 and 35 years old with Graves' hyperthyroidism.

The sample holds a few counts of this clonotype. V usage is TRBV10-3 and J usage is TRBJ2-1; TRBD2 agrees at 10 bases. With V trimmed by 5 bases and J by 0 bases, 7 bases remained unmatched. The CDR3 spans 17 residues. Germline CDR1 reads ENHRY; CDR2 reads SYGVKD. CDR3 bases: TGTGCCATCAGTCCTGGACTAGCGGAAAGCTCCTACAATGAGCAGTTCTTC. Its translation is CAISPGLAESSYNEQFF.

At least ten counts were recorded for this clonotype. The chain employs TRBV12-3 or TRBV12-4 and TRBJ1-1, with unresolved D. The CDR3 is 16 residues long. V was clipped by 2 bases and J by 0 bases, with 13 bases between them. CDR3 bases: TGTGCCAGCAGTTTAAGTTATCAGGCCATGAACACTGAAGCTTTCTTT. Its protein product is CASSLSYQAMNTEAFF.